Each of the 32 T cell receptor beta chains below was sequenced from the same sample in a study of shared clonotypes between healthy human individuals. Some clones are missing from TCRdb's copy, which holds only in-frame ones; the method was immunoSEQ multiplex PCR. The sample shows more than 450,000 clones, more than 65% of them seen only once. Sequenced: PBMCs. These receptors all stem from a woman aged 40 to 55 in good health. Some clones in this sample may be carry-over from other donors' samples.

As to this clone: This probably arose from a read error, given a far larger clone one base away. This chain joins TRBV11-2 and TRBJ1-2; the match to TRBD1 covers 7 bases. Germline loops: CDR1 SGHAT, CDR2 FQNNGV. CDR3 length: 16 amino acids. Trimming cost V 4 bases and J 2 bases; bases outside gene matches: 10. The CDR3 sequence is CASSSSGTAANYGYTF. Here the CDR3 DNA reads TGTGCCAGCAGCTCATCCGGGACAGCGGCCAACTATGGCTACACCTTC.

CDR3 loop: CAISVGDTQYF. The CDR3 bases are TGTGCCATCAGTGTCGGAGATACGCAGTATTTT. The V gene is TRBV10-3, the J gene TRBJ2-3; D unclear. The CDR3 length is 11 residues. The V end was cut by 4 bases, the J end by 5 bases, with 4 bases between. CDR1 is ENHRY, CDR2 SYGVKD, per germline.

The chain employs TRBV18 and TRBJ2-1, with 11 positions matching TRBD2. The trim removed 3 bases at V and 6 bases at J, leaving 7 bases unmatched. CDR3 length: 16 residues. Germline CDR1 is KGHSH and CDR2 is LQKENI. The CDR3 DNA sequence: TGTGCCAGCTCACCTGTAGCGGGAGGGCTTGGCAATGAGCAGTTCTTC. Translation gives CASSPVAGGLGNEQFF.

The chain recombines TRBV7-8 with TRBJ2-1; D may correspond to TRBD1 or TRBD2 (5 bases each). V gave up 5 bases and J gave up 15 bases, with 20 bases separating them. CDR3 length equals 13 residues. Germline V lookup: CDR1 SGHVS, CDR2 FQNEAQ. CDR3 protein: CASSPHRDGMPFF. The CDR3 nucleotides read TGTGCCAGCAGCCCCCACCGGGACGGAATGCCGTTCTTC. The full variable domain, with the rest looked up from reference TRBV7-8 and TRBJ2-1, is GAGVSQSPRYKVAKRGQDVALRCDPISGHVSLFWYQQALGQGPEFLTYFQNEAQLDKSGLPSDRFFAERPEGSVSTLKIQRTQQEDSAVYLCASSPHRDGMPFFGPGTRLTVL.

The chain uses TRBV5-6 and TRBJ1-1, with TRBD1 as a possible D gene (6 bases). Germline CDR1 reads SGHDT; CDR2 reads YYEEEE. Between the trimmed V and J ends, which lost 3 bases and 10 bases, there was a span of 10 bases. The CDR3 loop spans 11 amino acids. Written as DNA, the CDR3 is TGTGCCAGCAGCTGGGAGGGGGTAGCTTTCTTT. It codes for CASSWEGVAFF.

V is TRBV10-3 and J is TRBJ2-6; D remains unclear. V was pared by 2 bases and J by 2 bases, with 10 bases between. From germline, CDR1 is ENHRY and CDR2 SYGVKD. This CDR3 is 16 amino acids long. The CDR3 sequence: CAISEGQAAGANVLTF. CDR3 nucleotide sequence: TGTGCCATCAGTGAGGGCCAGGCCGCTGGGGCCAACGTCCTGACTTTC.

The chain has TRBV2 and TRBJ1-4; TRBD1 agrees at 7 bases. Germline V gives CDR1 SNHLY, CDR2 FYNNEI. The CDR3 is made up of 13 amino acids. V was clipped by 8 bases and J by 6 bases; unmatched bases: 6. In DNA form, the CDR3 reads TGTGCCAGCCGGGACAGAGGATATGAAAAACTGTTTTTT. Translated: CASRDRGYEKLFF.

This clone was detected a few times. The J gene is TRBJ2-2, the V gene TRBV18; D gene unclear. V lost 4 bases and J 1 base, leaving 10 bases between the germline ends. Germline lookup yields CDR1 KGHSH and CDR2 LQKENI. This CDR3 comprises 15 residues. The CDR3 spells CASSHETENTGELFF. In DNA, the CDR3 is TGTGCCAGCTCACATGAGACGGAGAACACCGGGGAGCTGTTTTTT.

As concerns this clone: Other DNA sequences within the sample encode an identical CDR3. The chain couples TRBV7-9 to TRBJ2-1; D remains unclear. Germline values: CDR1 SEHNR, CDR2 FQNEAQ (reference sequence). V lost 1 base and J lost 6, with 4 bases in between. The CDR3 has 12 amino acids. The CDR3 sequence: CASSLGRNEQFF. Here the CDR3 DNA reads TGTGCCAGCAGCTTAGGACGCAATGAGCAGTTCTTC.

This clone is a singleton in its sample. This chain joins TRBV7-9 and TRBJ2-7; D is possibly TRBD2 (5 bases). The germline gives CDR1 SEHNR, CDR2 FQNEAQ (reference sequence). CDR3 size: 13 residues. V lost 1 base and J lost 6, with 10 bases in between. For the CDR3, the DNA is TGTGCCAGCAGCTTAGACCGGGGTATCGAGCAGTACTTC. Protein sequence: CASSLDRGIEQYF.

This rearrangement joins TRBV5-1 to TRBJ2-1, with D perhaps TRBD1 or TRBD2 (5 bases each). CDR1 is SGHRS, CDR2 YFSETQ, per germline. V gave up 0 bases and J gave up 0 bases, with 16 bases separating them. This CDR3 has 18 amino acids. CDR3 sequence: CASSLGGSIGASYNEQFF. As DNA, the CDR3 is TGCGCCAGCAGCTTGGGGGGTTCTATCGGGGCCTCCTACAATGAGCAGTTCTTC.

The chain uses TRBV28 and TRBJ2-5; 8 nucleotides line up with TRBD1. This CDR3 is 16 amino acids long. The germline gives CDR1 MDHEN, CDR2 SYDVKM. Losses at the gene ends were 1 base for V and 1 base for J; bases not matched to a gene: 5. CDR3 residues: CASSLSTTGVQETQYF. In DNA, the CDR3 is TGTGCCAGCAGTTTATCTACGACAGGGGTCCAAGAGACCCAGTACTTC.

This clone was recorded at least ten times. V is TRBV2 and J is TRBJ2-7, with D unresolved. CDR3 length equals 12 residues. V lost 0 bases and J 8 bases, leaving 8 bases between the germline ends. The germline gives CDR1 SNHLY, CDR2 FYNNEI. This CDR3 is CASSEALGQQYF. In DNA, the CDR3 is TGTGCCAGCAGTGAAGCGCTCGGACAGCAGTACTTC.

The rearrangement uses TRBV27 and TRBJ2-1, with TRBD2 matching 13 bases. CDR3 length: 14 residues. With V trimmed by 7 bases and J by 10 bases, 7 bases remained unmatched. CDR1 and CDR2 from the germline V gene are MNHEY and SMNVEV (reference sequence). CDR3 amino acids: CASNRGLAGNEQFF. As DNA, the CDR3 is TGTGCCAGCAACAGGGGACTAGCGGGGAACGAGCAGTTCTTC.

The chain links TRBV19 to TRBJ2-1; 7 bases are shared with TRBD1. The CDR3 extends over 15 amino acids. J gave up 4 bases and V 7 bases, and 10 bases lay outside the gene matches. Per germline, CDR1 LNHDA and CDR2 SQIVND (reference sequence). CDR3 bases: TGTGCCAGTACCCGGACAGGCGGGTTATACAATGAGCAGTTCTTC. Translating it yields CASTRTGGLYNEQFF.

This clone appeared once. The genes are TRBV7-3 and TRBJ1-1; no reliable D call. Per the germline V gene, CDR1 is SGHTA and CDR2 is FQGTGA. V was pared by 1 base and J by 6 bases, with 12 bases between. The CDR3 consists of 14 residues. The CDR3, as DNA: TGTGCCAGCAGCTTAAGTAGTCCCCCCTCTGAAGCTTTCTTT. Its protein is CASSLSSPPSEAFF.

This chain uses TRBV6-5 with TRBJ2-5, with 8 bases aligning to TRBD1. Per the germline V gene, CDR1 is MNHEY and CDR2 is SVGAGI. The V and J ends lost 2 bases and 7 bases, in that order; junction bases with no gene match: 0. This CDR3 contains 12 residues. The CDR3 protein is CASSYDRGTQYF. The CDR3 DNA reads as TGTGCCAGCAGTTACGACAGGGGGACCCAGTACTTC.

This chain's CDR3 is CASSTMTDSGNTIYF. CDR3 sequence (DNA): TGTGCCAGCAGCACTATGACAGACTCTGGAAACACCATATATTTT. This chain uses TRBV5-4 with TRBJ1-3, with a weak D call TRBD1 (5 bases). V lost 4 bases and J 0 bases, leaving 11 bases between the germline ends. Germline CDR1 reads SGHNT; CDR2 reads YYREEE (reference sequence). There are 15 residues in the CDR3.

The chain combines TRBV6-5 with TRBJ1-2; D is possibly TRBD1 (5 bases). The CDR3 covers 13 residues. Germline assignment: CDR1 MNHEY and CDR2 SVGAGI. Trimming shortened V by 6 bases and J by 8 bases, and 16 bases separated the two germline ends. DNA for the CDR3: TGTGCCAGCAGACCCGGGACGCTGGGGGGCTACACCTTC. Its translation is CASRPGTLGGYTF.

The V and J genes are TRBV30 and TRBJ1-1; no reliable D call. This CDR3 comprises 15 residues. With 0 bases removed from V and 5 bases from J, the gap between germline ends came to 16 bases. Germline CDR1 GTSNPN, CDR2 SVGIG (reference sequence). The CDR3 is CAWSVRKGGGTEAFF. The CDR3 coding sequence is TGTGCCTGGAGTGTACGGAAGGGAGGAGGAACTGAAGCTTTCTTT.

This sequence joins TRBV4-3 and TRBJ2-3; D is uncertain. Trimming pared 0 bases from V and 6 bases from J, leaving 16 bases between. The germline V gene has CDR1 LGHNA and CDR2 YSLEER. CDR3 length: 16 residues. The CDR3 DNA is TGCGCCAGCAGCCAAGAGGGATTGGGTCGGCCGGATACGCAGTATTTT. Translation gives CASSQEGLGRPDTQYF.

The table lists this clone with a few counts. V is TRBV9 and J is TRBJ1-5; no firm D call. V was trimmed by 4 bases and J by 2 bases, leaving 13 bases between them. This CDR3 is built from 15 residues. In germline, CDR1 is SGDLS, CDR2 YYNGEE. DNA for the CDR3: TGTGCCAGCAGCACGGGTCCCGAGGGCAATCAGCCCCAGCATTTT. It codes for CASSTGPEGNQPQHF.

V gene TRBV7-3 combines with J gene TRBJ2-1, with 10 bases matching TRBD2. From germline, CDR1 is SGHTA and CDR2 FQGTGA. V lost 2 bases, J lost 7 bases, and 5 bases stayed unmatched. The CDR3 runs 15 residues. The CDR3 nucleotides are TGTGCCAGCAGCTTAGGAAGCGGGAGGGGTAATGAGCAGTTCTTC. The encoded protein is CASSLGSGRGNEQFF.

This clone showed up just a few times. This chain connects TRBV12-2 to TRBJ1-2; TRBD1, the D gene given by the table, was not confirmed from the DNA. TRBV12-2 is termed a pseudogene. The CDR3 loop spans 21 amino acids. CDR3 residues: CASRFPPATPKPLGGDYGYTF. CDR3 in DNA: TGTGCAAGTCGCTTTCCCCCGGCGACACCGAAACCCCTTGGGGGCGACTATGGCTACACCTTC.

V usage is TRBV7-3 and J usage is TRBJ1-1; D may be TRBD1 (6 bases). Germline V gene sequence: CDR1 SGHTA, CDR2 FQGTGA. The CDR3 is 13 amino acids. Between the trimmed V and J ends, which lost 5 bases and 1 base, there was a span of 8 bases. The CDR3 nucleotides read TGTGCCAGCAGCCGGGACACGAACACTGAAGCTTTCTTT. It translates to CASSRDTNTEAFF.

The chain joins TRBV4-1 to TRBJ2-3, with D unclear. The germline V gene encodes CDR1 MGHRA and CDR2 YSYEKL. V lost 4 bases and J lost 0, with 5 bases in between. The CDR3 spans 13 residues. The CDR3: CASSLRSTDTQYF. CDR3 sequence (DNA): TGCGCCAGCAGCCTCAGAAGCACAGATACGCAGTATTTT.

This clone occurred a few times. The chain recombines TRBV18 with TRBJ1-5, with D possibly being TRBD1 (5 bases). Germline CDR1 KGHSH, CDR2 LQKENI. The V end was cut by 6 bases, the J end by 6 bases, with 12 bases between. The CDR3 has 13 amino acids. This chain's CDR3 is CASSSDRGQPQHF. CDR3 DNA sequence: TGTGCCAGCTCGTCCGACAGAGGTCAGCCCCAGCATTTT. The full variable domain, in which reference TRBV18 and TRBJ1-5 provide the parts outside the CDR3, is NAGVMQNPRHLVRRRGQEARLRCSPMKGHSHVYWYRQLPEEGLKFMVYLQKENIIDESGMPKERFSAEFPKEGPSILRIQQVVRGDSAAYFCASSSDRGQPQHFGDGTRLSIL.

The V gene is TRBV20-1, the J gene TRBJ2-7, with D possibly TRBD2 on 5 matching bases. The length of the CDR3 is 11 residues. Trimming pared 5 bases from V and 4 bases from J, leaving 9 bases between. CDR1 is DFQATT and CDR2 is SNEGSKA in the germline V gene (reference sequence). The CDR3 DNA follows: TGCAGTGCTCCGGGGTTGTACGAGCAGTACTTC. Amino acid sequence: CSAPGLYEQYF.

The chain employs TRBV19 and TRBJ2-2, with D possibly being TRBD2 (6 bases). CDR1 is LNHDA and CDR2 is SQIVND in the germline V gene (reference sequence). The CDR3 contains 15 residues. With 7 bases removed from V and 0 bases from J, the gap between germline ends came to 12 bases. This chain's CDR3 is CASNAAGPNTGELFF. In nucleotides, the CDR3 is TGTGCCAGTAACGCGGCGGGACCGAACACCGGGGAGCTGTTTTTT.

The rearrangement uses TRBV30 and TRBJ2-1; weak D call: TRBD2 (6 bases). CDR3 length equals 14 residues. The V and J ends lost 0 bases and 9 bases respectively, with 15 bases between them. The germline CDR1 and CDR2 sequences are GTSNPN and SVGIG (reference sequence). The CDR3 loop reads CAWSVTGARGEQFF. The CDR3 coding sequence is TGTGCCTGGAGTGTTACGGGAGCCAGAGGTGAGCAGTTCTTC.

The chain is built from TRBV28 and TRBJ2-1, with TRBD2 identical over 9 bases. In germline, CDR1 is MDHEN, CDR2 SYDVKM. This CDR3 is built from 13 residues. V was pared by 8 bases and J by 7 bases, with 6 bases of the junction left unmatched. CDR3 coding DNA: TGTGCCAGCGGAGCGGGAGGCGGGAATGAGCAGTTCTTC. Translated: CASGAGGGNEQFF. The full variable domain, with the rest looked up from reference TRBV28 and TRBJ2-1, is DVKVTQSSRYLVKRTGEKVFLECVQDMDHENMFWYRQDPGLGLRLIYFSYDVKMKEKGDIPEGYSVSREKKERFSLILESASTNQTSMYLCASGAGGGNEQFFGPGTRLTVL.

Written as DNA, the CDR3 is TGTGCCAGCAGTTACTCGGGGTCGGGGTTCTACGAGCAGTACTTC. It encodes CASSYSGSGFYEQYF. V gene TRBV6-5 combines with J gene TRBJ2-7; TRBD2 is a possible D gene (5 bases). Germline values: CDR1 MNHEY, CDR2 SVGAGI. CDR3 size: 15 residues. Deletions cut 0 bases from V and 3 bases from J, with 12 bases between.